This is a list of T cell receptor beta chains from one sample in a study of CD8 T cells in ankylosing spondylitis. TCRdb reprocessed the 5' RACE reads via MiXCR and lists one record per CDR3 protein. The sample has 350,000 or so distinct CDR3 sequences, 14% to 15% seen once. Sequenced sample: blood, either unsorted or a sorted T cell fraction (not recorded which). Receptor source: a male donor with ankylosing spondylitis or in good health (not recorded which). Each CDR3 is given with its conserved first and last residue. Each record gives: clone size, V gene, D gene, J gene, CDR3 DNA, CDR3 protein. A D gene is named only where the DNA matches it firmly. Not all rows give a size; the values are once, few, many and, for expanded clones, a class.

few	TRBV12-5	-	TRBJ2-3	TGTGCTAGTGGTTGGGCGGCAGATACGCAGTATTTT	CASGWAADTQYF
many	TRBV5-1	TRBD1	TRBJ2-7	TGCGCCAGCAGCTTGTCCGGACAGGGACCCTACGAGCAGTACTTC	CASSLSGQGPYEQYF
many	TRBV27	-	TRBJ1-5	TGTGCCAGCAGTCCTGTAAATCAGCCCCAGCATTTT	CASSPVNQPQHF
many	TRBV5-1	-	TRBJ2-1	TGCGCCAGCAGCGAGTCCGCGAGGGAGCAGTTCTTC	CASSESAREQFF
few	TRBV20-1	-	TRBJ2-3	TGCAGTGTTGGAGAATTGGCAGATACGCAGTATTTT	CSVGELADTQYF
-	TRBV30	-	TRBJ2-1	TGTGCCTGGAGTGTACGCGGGGGCCGCTACAATGAGCAGTTCTTC	CAWSVRGGRYNEQFF
-	TRBV3-1	-	TRBJ2-1	TGTGCCAGCAGCCCCCAGCGGTCCTCCTACAATGAGCAGTTCTTC	CASSPQRSSYNEQFF
many	TRBV5-1	-	TRBJ2-1	TGCGCCAGCAGCTCGCCGGGCAATGAGCAGTTCTTC	CASSSPGNEQFF
many	TRBV5-1	TRBD2	TRBJ2-3	TGCGCCAGCAGCTTTGCGGGAGGGAGCACAGATACGCAGTATTTT	CASSFAGGSTDTQYF
-	TRBV20-1	-	TRBJ2-7	TGCAGTGCTCGCACGGACACGAGCTCCTACGAGCAGTACTTC	CSARTDTSSYEQYF
many	TRBV5-1	-	TRBJ2-1	TGCGCCAGCAGCTTGAAAATCTCAGGGAAGAATGAGCAGTTCTTC	CASSLKISGKNEQFF
-	TRBV7-9	-	TRBJ2-3	TGTGCCAGCAGCTCCGGACAGCTCCTCACAGATACGCAGTATTTT	CASSSGQLLTDTQYF
-	TRBV2	TRBD2	TRBJ2-3	TGTGCCAGCAGTCGAGGACTAGCTACAGATACGCAGTATTTT	CASSRGLATDTQYF
-	TRBV5-1	TRBD1	TRBJ1-1	TGCGCCAGCAGCAAACAGGGGGTAGGAACTGAAGCTTTCTTT	CASSKQGVGTEAFF